This T cell receptor (beta chain) is drawn from a study of blood T cell repertoires in COVID-19. Whole-study context: Collection of acute and convalescent COVID-19 samples took place in the United States, Italy and Spain. T cells, B-cell-depleted T cells, or PBMCs supplied cDNA or gDNA.

Per the original methods: Estimation of nucleated cell counts relied on the amplification of reference gene primers. Libraries were prepared by immunoSEQ multiplex PCR; TCRdb keeps only in-frame clonotypes and omits some of them. V, J and clone size are taken as reported in that table, and D and trimming were inferred from the DNA itself. The sample includes tens of thousands of clones, around nine tenths of them seen just once. The sample comprised peripheral blood. The clonotype comes from a woman in her 70s with acute or convalescent COVID-19.

The CDR3 sequence is CASSDRDSYGYTF. CDR3 bases: TGTGCCAGCTCGGACCGGGACAGCTATGGCTACACCTTC. The rearrangement links TRBV18 to TRBJ1-2; 7 bases agree with TRBD1. This CDR3 has 13 amino acids. CDR1 and CDR2 (germline): KGHSH, LQKENI. J lost 4 bases, V lost 6 bases, and 5 bases had no gene match.